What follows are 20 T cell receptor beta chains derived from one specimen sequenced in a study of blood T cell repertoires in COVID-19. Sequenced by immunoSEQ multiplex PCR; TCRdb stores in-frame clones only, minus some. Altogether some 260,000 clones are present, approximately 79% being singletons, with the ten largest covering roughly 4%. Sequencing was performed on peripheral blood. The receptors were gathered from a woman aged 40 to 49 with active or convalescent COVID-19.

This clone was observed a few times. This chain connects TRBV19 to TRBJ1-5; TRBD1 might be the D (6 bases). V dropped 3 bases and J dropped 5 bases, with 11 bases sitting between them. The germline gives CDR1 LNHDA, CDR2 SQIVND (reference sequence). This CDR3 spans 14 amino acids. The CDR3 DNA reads TGTGCCAGTAGTATTTCAGGGGCAGATCAGCCCCAGCATTTT. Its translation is CASSISGADQPQHF. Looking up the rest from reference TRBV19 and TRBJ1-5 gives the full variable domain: DGGITQSPKYLFRKEGQNVTLSCEQNLNHDAMYWYRQDPGQGLRLIYYSQIVNDFQKGDIAEGYSVSREKKESFPLTVTSAQKNPTAFYLCASSISGADQPQHFGDGTRLSIL.

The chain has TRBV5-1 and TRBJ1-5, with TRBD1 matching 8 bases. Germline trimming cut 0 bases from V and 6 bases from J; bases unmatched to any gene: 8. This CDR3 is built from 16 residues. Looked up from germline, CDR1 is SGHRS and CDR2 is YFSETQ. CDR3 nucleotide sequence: TGCGCCAGCAGCTTGGAGGGGACAGGATTAGGTCAGCCCCAGCATTTT. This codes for CASSLEGTGLGQPQHF.

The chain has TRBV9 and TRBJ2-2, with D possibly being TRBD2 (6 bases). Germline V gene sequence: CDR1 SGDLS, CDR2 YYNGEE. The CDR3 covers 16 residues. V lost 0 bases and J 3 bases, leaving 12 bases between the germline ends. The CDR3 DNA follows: TGTGCCAGCAGCGTAGCTACAGGAGGGGACACCGGGGAGCTGTTTTTT. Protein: CASSVATGGDTGELFF.

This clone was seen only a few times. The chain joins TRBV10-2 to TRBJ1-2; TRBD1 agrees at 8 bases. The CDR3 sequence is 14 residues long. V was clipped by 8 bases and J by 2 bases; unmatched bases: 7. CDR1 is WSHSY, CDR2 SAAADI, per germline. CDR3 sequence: CASLNRGENYGYTF. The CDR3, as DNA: TGCGCCAGCTTGAACAGGGGGGAGAACTATGGCTACACCTTC.

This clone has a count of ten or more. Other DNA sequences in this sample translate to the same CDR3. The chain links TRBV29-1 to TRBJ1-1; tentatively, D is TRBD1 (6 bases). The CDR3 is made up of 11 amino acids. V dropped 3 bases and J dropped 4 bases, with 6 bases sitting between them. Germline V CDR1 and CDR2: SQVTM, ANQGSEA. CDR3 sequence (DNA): TGCAGCGTTGACAGGGGCACTGAAGCTTTCTTT. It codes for CSVDRGTEAFF.

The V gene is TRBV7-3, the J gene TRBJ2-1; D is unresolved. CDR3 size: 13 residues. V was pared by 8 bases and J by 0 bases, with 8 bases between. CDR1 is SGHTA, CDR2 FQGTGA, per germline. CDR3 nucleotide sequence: TGTGCCAGCGGAGCGAGCTCCTACAATGAGCAGTTCTTC. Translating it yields CASGASSYNEQFF.

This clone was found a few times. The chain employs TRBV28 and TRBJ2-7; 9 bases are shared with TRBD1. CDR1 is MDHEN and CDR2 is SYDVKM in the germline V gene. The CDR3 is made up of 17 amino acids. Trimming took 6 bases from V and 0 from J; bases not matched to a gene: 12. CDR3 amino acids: CASSPDRGGFSSYEQYF. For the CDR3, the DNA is TGTGCCAGCAGCCCGGACAGGGGCGGATTTAGCTCCTACGAGCAGTACTTC.

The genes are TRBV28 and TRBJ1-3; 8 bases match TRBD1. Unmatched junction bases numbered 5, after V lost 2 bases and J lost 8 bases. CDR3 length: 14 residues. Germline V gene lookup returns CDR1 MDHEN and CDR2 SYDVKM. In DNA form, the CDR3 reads TGTGCCAGCAGTTTAGAACAGGGGGTCCACACCATATATTTT. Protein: CASSLEQGVHTIYF.

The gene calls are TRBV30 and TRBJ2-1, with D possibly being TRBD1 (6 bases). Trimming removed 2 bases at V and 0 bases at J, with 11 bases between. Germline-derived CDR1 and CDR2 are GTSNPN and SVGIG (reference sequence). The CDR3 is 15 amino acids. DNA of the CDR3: TGTGCCTGGAGTCTTACAGGGAGCTCCTACAATGAGCAGTTCTTC. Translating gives CAWSLTGSSYNEQFF.

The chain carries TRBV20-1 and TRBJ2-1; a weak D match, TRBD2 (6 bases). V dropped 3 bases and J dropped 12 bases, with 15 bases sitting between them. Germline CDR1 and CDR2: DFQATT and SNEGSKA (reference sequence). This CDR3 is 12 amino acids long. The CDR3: CSASDGEAGQFF. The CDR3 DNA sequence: TGCAGTGCTAGTGATGGGGAGGCTGGGCAGTTCTTC.

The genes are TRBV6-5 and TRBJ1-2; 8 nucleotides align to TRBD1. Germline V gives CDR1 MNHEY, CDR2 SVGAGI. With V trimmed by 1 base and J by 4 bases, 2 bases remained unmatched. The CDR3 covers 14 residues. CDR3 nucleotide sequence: TGTGCCAGCAGTTACTTCGACAGGGGCTATGGCTACACCTTC. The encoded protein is CASSYFDRGYGYTF.

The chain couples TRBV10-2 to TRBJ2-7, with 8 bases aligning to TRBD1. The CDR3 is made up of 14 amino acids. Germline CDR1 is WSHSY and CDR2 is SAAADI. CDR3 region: CASSERQGTDLKDV. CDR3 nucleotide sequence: TGCGCCAGCAGTGAGAGACAGGGGACCGACCTAAAGGACGTC.

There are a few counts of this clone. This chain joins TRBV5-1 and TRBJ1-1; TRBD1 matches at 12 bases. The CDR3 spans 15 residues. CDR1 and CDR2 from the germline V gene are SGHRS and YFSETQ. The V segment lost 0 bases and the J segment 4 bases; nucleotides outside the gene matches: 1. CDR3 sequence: CASSLGDRGLTEAFF. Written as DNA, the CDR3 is TGCGCCAGCAGCTTGGGGGACAGGGGGCTCACTGAAGCTTTCTTT.

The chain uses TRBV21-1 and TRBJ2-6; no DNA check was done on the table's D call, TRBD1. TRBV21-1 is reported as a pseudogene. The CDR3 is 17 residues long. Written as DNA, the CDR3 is TGTGCCAGCAGCAAAGGGCCTTTGTTCTCTGGGGCCAACGTCCTGACTTTC. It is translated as CASSKGPLFSGANVLTF.

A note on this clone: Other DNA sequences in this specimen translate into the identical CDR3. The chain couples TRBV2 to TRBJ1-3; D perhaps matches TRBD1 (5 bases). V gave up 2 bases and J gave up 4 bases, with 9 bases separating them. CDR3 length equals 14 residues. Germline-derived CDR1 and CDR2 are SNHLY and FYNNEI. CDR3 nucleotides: TGTGCCAGCAGTGAACAGGGTTCGGGAAACACCATATATTTT. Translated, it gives CASSEQGSGNTIYF.

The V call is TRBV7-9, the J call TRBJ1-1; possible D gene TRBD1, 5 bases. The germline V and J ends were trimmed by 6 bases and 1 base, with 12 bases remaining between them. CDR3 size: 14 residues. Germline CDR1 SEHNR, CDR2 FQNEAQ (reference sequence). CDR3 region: CASSSRGQNTEAFF. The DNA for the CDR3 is TGTGCCAGCAGTTCGCGAGGACAGAACACTGAAGCTTTCTTT.

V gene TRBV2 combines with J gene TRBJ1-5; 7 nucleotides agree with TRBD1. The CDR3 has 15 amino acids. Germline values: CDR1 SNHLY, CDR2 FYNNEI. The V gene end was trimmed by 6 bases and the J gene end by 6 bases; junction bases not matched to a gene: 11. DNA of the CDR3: TGTGCCAGCAGCGCGGAAGGGACAGAGGGTCAGCCCCAGCATTTT. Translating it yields CASSAEGTEGQPQHF.

CDR3 sequence (DNA): TGTGCCAGCAGTGAACTAAGGACACTTAACACTGAAGCTTTCTTT. Translating gives CASSELRTLNTEAFF. The chain is built from TRBV25-1 and TRBJ1-1; maybe TRBD1 (5 bases). Germline CDR1 is MGHDK and CDR2 is SYGVNS. Between the trimmed V and J ends, which lost 2 bases and 2 bases, there was a span of 12 bases. This CDR3 contains 15 residues. The entire variable domain, with the rest obtained from reference TRBV25-1 and TRBJ1-1, is as follows: EADIYQTPRYLVIGTGKKITLECSQTMGHDKMYWYQQDPGMELHLIHYSYGVNSTEKGDLSSESTVSRIRTEHFPLTLESARPSHTSQYLCASSELRTLNTEAFFGQGTRLTVV.

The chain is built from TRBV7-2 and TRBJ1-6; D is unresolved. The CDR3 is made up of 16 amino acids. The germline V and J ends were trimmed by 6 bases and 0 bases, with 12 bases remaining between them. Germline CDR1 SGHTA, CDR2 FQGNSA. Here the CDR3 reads CASRIRELSYNSPLHF. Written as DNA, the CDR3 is TGTGCCAGCAGAATCCGGGAGCTCTCCTATAATTCACCCCTCCACTTT.

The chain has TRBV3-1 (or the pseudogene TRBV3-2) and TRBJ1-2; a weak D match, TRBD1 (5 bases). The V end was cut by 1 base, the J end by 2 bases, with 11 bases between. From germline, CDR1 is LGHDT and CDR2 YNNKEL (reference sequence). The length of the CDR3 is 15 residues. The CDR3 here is CASSQGGTANYGYTF. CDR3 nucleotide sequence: TGTGCCAGCAGCCAAGGGGGCACGGCCAACTATGGCTACACCTTC.